These 8 T cell receptor beta chains came from one sample sequenced in a study of control samples from healthy donors and cancer patients. Repertoires were generated with immunoSEQ multiplex PCR, while TCRdb's copy carries only in-frame clones and drops some. The table records 150,000 to 200,000 clones, around 88% of them present only once. Sample: blood. The receptors were gathered from a man in his late teens or twenties in good health.

The chain carries TRBV19 and TRBJ2-5; D possibly corresponds to TRBD1 (6 bases). The CDR3 is 14 residues long. With 1 base removed from V and 5 bases from J, the gap between germline ends came to 11 bases. Per germline, CDR1 LNHDA and CDR2 SQIVND (reference sequence). The CDR3 nucleotides read TGTGCCAGTAGTATAGGAACAGGGCAGGAGACCCAGTACTTC. It specifies CASSIGTGQETQYF.

The chain carries TRBV4-3 and TRBJ2-7; D remains ambiguous. Germline-derived CDR1 and CDR2 are LGHNA and YSLEER. The CDR3 sequence is 18 residues long. V lost 0 bases to trimming and J lost 7 bases, with 25 bases between them. CDR3 in amino acids: CASSQELAAEGITREQYF. CDR3 nucleotide sequence: TGCGCCAGCAGCCAAGAACTGGCCGCAGAAGGGATAACCCGAGAGCAGTACTTC.

This chain connects TRBV7-8 to TRBJ1-2; D gene uncertain. The CDR3 spans 12 residues. Trimming took off 5 bases at V and 3 bases at J, with 7 bases between the two ends. The germline V gene encodes CDR1 SGHVS and CDR2 FQNEAQ. Here the CDR3 reads CASSVSDYGYTF. DNA of the CDR3: TGTGCCAGCAGCGTCAGCGACTATGGCTACACCTTC. The variable domain in full, with the rest retrieved from reference TRBV7-8 and TRBJ1-2, is GAGVSQSPRYKVAKRGQDVALRCDPISGHVSLFWYQQALGQGPEFLTYFQNEAQLDKSGLPSDRFFAERPEGSVSTLKIQRTQQEDSAVYLCASSVSDYGYTFGSGTRLTVV.

The chain uses TRBV3-1 (or the pseudogene TRBV3-2) and TRBJ1-1; no reliable D call. CDR1 is LGHDT, CDR2 YNNKEL, per germline (reference sequence). CDR3 length equals 17 residues. Trimming removed 1 base from V and 2 bases from J, with 17 bases in between. For the CDR3, the DNA is TGTGCCAGCAGCCAAGTTGAGAAATACGAGTTTAACACTGAAGCTTTCTTT. It yields the protein CASSQVEKYEFNTEAFF.

This clone was observed a single time. The chain has TRBV28 and TRBJ2-3; D possibly uses TRBD1 or TRBD2 (5 bases each). In germline, CDR1 is MDHEN, CDR2 SYDVKM. This CDR3 spans 15 amino acids. V was shortened by 4 bases and J by 0 bases, with 11 bases between the two germline ends. The CDR3 nucleotides are TGTGCCAGCAGTTCCGTTGGGGGAAGCACAGATACGCAGTATTTT. Protein sequence: CASSSVGGSTDTQYF.

This clone was detected only once. The CDR3 reads CASNTRNNEQFF. DNA for the CDR3: TGTGCCAGCAACACGCGAAACAATGAGCAGTTCTTC. This chain uses TRBV28 with TRBJ2-1, with D unclear. CDR1 is MDHEN and CDR2 is SYDVKM in the germline V gene. There are 12 residues in the CDR3. Deletions cut 7 bases from V and 5 bases from J, with 9 bases between.

This clone was counted a single time. The rearrangement uses TRBV9 and TRBJ2-3; tentative D call: TRBD2 (6 bases). The CDR3 has 16 residues. CDR1 and CDR2 from the germline V gene are SGDLS and YYNGEE. Deletions cut 3 bases from V and 6 bases from J, with 20 bases between. The CDR3 nucleotides are TGTGCCAGCAGCGCAACAGTACTAGCAAGTTCCGATACGCAGTATTTT. Protein product: CASSATVLASSDTQYF.

The chain has TRBV9 and TRBJ2-1; 8 bases match TRBD2. Germline CDR1 is SGDLS and CDR2 is YYNGEE. CDR3 length: 17 residues. V gave up 1 base and J gave up 0 bases; unmatched junction bases: 6. CDR3 nucleotide sequence: TGTGCCAGCAGCGTACGCGGGGGGTCCCGCTCCTACAATGAGCAGTTCTTC. It specifies CASSVRGGSRSYNEQFF.